This entry is about one TCR beta chain. Its antigen remains unidentified. This specimen comes from a study of T-cell memory formation after mild COVID-19. The germline V gene encodes CDR1 DFQATT and CDR2 SNEGSKA (reference sequence). V lost 6 bases and J lost 1; bases outside the gene matches: 12. The CDR3 runs 16 residues. The TCR alpha and TCR beta cDNA libraries, bearing sample barcodes and UMIs, were generated by 5'RACE using constant-segment primers. TCRdb ran MiXCR on the 5' RACE reads and lists one entry per CDR3 protein. The repertoire holds about 350,000 distinct CDR3 sequences, with around 28% as singletons. Points from the study as a whole: Among clones peaking at day 37 in the second wave, SARS-CoV-2 specificity remained unconfirmed. A balance of CD4 and CD8 characterized clones contracting day 15 to 85, whereas later expanders leaned CD4+. Those CD4+ clones that contracted were mainly in CM and EM (CD8+ ones in EMRA).

The sample taken for sequencing was PBMCs or a T cell subset sorted from them (not recorded which). The V call is TRBV20-1, the J call TRBJ2-7, with 10 nucleotides matching TRBD2. The receptor's source is an adult woman who had mild COVID-19 (a few samples of this study predate the infection). Cell type and time point are not known. The chain's CDR3 is CSAAGLTSGVSYEQYF. For the CDR3, the DNA is TGCAGTGCGGCCGGACTTACTAGCGGGGTATCCTACGAGCAGTACTTC.